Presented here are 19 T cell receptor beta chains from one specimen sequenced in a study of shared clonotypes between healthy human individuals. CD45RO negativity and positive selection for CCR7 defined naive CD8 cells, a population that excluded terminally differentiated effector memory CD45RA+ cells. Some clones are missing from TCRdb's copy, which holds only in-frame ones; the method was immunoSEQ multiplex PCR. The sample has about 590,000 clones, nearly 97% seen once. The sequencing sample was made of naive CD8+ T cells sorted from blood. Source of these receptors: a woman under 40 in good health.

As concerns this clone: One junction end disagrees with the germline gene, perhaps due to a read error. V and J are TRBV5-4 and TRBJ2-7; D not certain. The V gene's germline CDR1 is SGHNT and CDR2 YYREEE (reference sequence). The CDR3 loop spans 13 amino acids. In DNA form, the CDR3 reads TGTGCCAGCAGCTTGGACAGTTCCTCCGAGCAGTACTTC. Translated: CASSLDSSSEQYF. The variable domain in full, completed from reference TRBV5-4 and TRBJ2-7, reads ETGVTQSPTHLIKTRGQQVTLRCSSQSGHNTVSWYQQALGQGPQFIFQYYREEENGRGNFPPRFSGLQFPNYSSELNVNALELDDSALYLCASSLDSSSEQYFGPGTRLTVT.

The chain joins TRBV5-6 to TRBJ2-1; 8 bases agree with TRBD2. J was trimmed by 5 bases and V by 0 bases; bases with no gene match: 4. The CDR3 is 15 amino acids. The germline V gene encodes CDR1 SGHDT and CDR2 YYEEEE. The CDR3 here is CASSLAGGGNNEQFF. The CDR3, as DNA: TGTGCCAGCAGCTTGGCCGGCGGGGGGAACAATGAGCAGTTCTTC.

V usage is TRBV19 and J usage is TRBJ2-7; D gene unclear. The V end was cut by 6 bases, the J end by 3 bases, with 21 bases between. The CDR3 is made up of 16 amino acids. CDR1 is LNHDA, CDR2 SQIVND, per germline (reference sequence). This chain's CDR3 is CASSLTPGSEHYEQYF. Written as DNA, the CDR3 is TGTGCCAGTAGCCTGACCCCTGGAAGCGAGCACTACGAGCAGTACTTC. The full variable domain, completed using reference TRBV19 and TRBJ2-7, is DGGITQSPKYLFRKEGQNVTLSCEQNLNHDAMYWYRQDPGQGLRLIYYSQIVNDFQKGDIAEGYSVSREKKESFPLTVTSAQKNPTAFYLCASSLTPGSEHYEQYFGPGTRLTVT.

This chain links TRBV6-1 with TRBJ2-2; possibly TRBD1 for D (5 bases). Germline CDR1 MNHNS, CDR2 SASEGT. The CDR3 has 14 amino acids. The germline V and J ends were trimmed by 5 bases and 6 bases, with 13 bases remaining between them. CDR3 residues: CASSPQVTPGELFF. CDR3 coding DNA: TGTGCCAGCAGTCCACAGGTTACTCCCGGGGAGCTGTTTTTT.

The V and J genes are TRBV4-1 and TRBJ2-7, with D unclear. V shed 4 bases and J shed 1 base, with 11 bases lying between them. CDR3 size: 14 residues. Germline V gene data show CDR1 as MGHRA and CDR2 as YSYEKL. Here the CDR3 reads CASSPFDGSYEQYF. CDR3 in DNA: TGCGCCAGCAGCCCCTTTGACGGGTCCTACGAGCAGTACTTC.

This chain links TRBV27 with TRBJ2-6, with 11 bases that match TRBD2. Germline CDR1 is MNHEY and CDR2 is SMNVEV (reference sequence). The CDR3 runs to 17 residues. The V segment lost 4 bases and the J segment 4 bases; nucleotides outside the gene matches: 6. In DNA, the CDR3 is TGTGCCAGCAGTTCCTTAGCGGGAGGGGTAGGGGCCAACGTCCTGACTTTC. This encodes CASSSLAGGVGANVLTF.

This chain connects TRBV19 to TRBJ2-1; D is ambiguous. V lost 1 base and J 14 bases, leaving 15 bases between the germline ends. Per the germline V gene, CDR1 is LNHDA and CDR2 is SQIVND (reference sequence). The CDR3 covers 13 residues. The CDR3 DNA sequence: TGTGCCAGTAGTATAGTTTCCGGCTCGACAAAGTTCTTC. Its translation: CASSIVSGSTKFF.

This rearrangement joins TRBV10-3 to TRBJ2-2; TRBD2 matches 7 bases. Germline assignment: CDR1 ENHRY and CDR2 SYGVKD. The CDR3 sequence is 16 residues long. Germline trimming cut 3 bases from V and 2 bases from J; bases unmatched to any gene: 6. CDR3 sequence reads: CAISEVRGVNTGELFF. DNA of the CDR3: TGTGCCATCAGTGAAGTCCGGGGGGTTAACACCGGGGAGCTGTTTTTT.

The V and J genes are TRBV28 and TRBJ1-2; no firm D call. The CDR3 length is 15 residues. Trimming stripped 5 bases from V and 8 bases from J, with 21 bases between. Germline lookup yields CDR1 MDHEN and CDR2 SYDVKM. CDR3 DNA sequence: TGTGCCAGCAGTCCAACGGGAGGAGTCTATGTGGGCTACACCTTC. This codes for CASSPTGGVYVGYTF.

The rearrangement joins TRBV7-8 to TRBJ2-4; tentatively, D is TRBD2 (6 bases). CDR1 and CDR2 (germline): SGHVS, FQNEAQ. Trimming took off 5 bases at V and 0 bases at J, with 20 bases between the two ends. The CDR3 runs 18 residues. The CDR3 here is CASSPLAGSALAKNIQYF. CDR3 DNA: TGTGCCAGCAGCCCTCTGGCGGGGTCCGCCCTAGCCAAAAACATTCAGTACTTC.

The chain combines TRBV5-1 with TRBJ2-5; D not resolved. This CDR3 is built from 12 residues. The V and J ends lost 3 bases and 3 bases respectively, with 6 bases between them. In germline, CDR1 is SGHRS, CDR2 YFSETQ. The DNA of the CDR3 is TGCGCCAGCAGCTCAAGAGAAGAGACCCAGTACTTC. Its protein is CASSSREETQYF.

This CDR3 reads CASSYSSGWNTEAFF. The DNA for the CDR3 is TGTGCCAGCAGTTACTCAAGCGGCTGGAACACTGAAGCTTTCTTT. This chain joins TRBV6-5 and TRBJ1-1; D ambiguous. Trimming removed 0 bases from V and 1 base from J, with 9 bases in between. Germline V CDR1 and CDR2: MNHEY, SVGAGI. This CDR3 is built from 15 residues.

CDR3 coding DNA: TGTGCCAGCAGCTCAAGAGACAGGGGGCTTAAAATCTTTGGTTCCTACGAGCAGTACTTC. Its translation is CASSSRDRGLKIFGSYEQYF. The gene calls are TRBV7-6 and TRBJ2-7; 10 positions agree with TRBD1. The V and J ends lost 4 bases and 1 base, in that order; junction bases with no gene match: 19. This CDR3 comprises 20 residues. Germline-derived CDR1 and CDR2 are SGHVS and FNYEAQ.

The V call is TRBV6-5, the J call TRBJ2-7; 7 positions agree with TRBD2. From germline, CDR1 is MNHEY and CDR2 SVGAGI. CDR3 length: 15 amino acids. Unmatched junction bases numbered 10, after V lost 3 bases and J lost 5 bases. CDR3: CASSYSGTTGDEQYF. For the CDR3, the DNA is TGTGCCAGCAGTTATTCCGGGACTACCGGCGACGAGCAGTACTTC.

The CDR3: CASSLLGGGTDTQYF. The CDR3 coding sequence is TGTGCCAGCAGTTTACTTGGGGGGGGCACAGATACGCAGTATTTT. The V call is TRBV28, the J call TRBJ2-3, with 7 bases aligning to TRBD2. Trimming took 2 bases from V and 1 from J; bases not matched to a gene: 3. The CDR3 totals 15 residues. Germline CDR1 and CDR2: MDHEN and SYDVKM.

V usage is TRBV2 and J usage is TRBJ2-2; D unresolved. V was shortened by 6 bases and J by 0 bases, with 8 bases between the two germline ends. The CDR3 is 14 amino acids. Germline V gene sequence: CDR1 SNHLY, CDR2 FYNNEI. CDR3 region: CASSDTPNTGELFF. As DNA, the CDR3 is TGTGCCAGCAGCGATACACCGAACACCGGGGAGCTGTTTTTT.

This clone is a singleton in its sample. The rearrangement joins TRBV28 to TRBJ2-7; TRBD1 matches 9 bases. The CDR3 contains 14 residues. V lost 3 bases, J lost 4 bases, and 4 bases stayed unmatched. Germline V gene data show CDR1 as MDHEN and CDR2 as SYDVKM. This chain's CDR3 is CASSFTGTGYEQYF. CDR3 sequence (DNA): TGTGCCAGCAGTTTTACCGGGACAGGGTACGAGCAGTACTTC. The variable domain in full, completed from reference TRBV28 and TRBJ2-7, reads DVKVTQSSRYLVKRTGEKVFLECVQDMDHENMFWYRQDPGLGLRLIYFSYDVKMKEKGDIPEGYSVSREKKERFSLILESASTNQTSMYLCASSFTGTGYEQYFGPGTRLTVT.

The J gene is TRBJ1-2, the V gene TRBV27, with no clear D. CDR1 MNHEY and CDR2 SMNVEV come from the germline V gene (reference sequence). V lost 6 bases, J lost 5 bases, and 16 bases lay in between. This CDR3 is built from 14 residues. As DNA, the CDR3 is TGTGCCAGCAGGACGGCGGACGGAAGATATGGCTACACCTTC. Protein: CASRTADGRYGYTF.

The CDR3 region has the DNA TGTGCCAGCAGCCAAACCCGGGACAGAGAATTTAATTCACCCCTCCACTTT. This translates into CASSQTRDREFNSPLHF. The chain links TRBV7-9 to TRBJ1-6, with TRBD1 identical over 7 bases. Germline lookup yields CDR1 SEHNR and CDR2 FQNEAQ (reference sequence). The CDR3 contains 17 residues. With V trimmed by 5 bases and J by 6 bases, 13 bases remained unmatched.